A selection of T cell receptor beta chains follows, all from one sample in a study of blood T cell repertoires in COVID-19. Sequencing was performed with immunoSEQ multiplex PCR; in TCRdb, only in-frame clones are kept and a portion is missing. Among hundreds of thousands of clones, around nine tenths were seen once, and the ten largest hold roughly 3.5%. The sequencing input was peripheral blood. These receptors all stem from a woman between 18 and 30 years old who had recovered from COVID-19. Each CDR3 is given with its conserved first and last residue.

len	v_gene	j_gene	CDR3aa
14	TRBV10-1	TRBJ2-5	CASSSDRVEETQYF
13	TRBV10-3	TRBJ1-2	CAISADRGHGYTF
13	TRBV9	TRBJ2-5	CASSVDPGETQYF
14	TRBV11-2	TRBJ2-5	CASQSGVSQETQYF
13	TRBV12-3/TRBV12-4	TRBJ2-5	CASSFSGRETQYF
13	TRBV27	TRBJ2-3	CASRREDTDTQYF
12	TRBV12-3/TRBV12-4	TRBJ2-1	CASSLLAHEQFF
14	TRBV27	TRBJ1-5	CASRGTGGNQPQHF
17	TRBV11-2	TRBJ2-2	CASSPRLAGANTGELFF
15	TRBV18	TRBJ2-3	CASSPPSTATDTQYF
13	TRBV19	TRBJ2-5	CASRSTGGETQYF
16	TRBV13	TRBJ2-3	CASSGAVAGGPDTQYF
15	TRBV6-5	TRBJ1-2	CASSYAGGVENGYTF
14	TRBV19	TRBJ1-6	CASSIQGANSPLHF
15	TRBV11-2	TRBJ2-2	CASSLARGNTGELFF
15	TRBV19	TRBJ1-2	CASSHRGGPNYGYTF
14	TRBV9	TRBJ2-1	CASSRGTIGNEQFF
12	TRBV7-9	TRBJ2-4	CASSLEGYIQYF
14	TRBV6-5	TRBJ1-1	CASKTGTANTEAFF
16	TRBV11-2	TRBJ1-1	CASRTSQGHPNTEAFF
13	TRBV11-3	TRBJ2-2	CASSTEAAGELFF
17	TRBV18	TRBJ1-2	CASSPPGTGGAGYGYTF
15	TRBV3-1/TRBV3-2	TRBJ2-3	CASSRRQGSTDTQYF
13	TRBV18	TRBJ1-6	CASSPRRESPLHF
12	TRBV12-3/TRBV12-4	TRBJ1-3	CASSFSGNTIYF
13	TRBV7-8	TRBJ1-2	CASSLEQGVGYTF
15	TRBV6-6	TRBJ1-6	CASRPHDRDGSPLHF